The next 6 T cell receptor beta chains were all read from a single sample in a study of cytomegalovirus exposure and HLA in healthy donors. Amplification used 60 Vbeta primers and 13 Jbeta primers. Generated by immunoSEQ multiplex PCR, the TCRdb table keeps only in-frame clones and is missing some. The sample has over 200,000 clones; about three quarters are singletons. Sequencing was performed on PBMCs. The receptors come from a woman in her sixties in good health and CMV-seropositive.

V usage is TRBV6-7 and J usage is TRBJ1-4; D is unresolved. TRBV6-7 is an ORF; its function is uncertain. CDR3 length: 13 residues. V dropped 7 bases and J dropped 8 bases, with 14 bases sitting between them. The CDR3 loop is CASTSGVREKLFF. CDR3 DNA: TGTGCCAGCACGTCCGGGGTGAGGGAAAAACTGTTTTTT.

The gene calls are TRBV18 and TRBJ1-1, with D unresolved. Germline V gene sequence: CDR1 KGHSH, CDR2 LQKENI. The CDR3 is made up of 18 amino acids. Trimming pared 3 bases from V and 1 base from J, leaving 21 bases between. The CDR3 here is CASSPLDTSPATNTEAFF. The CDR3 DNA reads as TGTGCCAGCTCACCCTTAGACACCTCTCCAGCTACGAACACTGAAGCTTTCTTT.

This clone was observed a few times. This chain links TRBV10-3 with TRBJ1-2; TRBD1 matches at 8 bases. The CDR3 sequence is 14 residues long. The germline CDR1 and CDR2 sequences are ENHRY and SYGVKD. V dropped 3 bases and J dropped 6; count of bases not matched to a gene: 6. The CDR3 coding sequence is TGTGCCATCAGTGACTCGCAGGGGGCGAATGGCTACACCTTC. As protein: CAISDSQGANGYTF.

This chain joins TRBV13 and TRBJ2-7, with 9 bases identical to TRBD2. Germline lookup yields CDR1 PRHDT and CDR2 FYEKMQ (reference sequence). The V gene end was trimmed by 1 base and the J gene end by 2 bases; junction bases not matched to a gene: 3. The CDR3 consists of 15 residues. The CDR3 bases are TGTGCCAGCAGCTTAGAGCGGGGGGAAACCTACGAGCAGTACTTC. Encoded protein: CASSLERGETYEQYF.

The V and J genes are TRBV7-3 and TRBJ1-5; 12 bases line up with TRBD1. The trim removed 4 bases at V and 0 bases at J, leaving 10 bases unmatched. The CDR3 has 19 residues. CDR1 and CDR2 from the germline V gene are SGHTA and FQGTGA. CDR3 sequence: CASSSHRDRGLFSNQPQHF. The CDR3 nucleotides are TGTGCCAGCAGCTCTCACCGGGACAGGGGGCTCTTTAGCAATCAGCCCCAGCATTTT.

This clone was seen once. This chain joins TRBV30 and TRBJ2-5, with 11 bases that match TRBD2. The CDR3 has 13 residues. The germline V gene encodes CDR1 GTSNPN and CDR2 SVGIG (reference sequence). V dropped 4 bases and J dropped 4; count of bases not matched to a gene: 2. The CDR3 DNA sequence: TGTGCCTGGAAAGGACTAGCGGGAGAGACCCAGTACTTC. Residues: CAWKGLAGETQYF.